These 9 T cell receptor beta chains were sequenced from one sample in a study of T-cell reconstitution after alpha-beta-depleted transplantation in children. Unique molecular identifiers were used in preparing the TCRbeta library. Each CDR3 protein is one row after TCRdb ran MiXCR on the PCR reads. Here the sample spans around 500,000 distinct CDR3 sequences, around 12% being singletons. Material: PBMCs from the stem cell graft donor, obtained from the stem cell graft. Receptor source: a human donor who donated a stem cell graft to a child with combined immunodeficiency.

This clonotype showed up many times. CDR3 amino acids: CASSLEVGGNEQFF. The CDR3 DNA reads as TGTGCCAGCAGCTTGGAGGTAGGGGGGAATGAGCAGTTCTTC. The chain couples TRBV5-5 to TRBJ2-1, with D tentatively TRBD1 or TRBD2 (6 bases each). CDR1 and CDR2 (germline): SGHKS, YYEKEE (reference sequence). The V and J ends lost 0 bases and 7 bases respectively, with 11 bases between them. The CDR3 is 14 amino acids.

The rearrangement uses TRBV9 and TRBJ2-7, with 7 positions matching TRBD1. The CDR3 runs to 15 residues. With 4 bases clipped from V and 2 bases from J, the junction kept 9 bases outside the gene matches. Germline CDR1 and CDR2: SGDLS and YYNGEE. The CDR3 sequence: CASSPRTGAPYEQYF. CDR3 in DNA: TGTGCCAGCAGCCCGCGGACAGGTGCCCCCTACGAGCAGTACTTC.

In its sample, this clonotype was seen a few times. V is TRBV6-1 and J is TRBJ2-1; 8 bases are a match to TRBD2. CDR1 MNHNS and CDR2 SASEGT come from the germline V gene. Trimming took 5 bases from V and 7 from J; bases not matched to a gene: 13. CDR3 length: 16 residues. The CDR3 protein is CASSTLAGRGGNEQFF. CDR3 sequence (DNA): TGTGCCAGCAGTACATTAGCGGGGAGGGGGGGAAATGAGCAGTTCTTC.

The chain joins TRBV12-3 or TRBV12-4 to TRBJ2-7; D is uncertain. With 5 bases removed from V and 6 bases from J, the gap between germline ends came to 14 bases. This CDR3 has 13 residues. For the CDR3, the DNA is TGTGCCAGCAGTCCCCCCCATTGGGGCGAGCAGTACTTC. It encodes CASSPPHWGEQYF.

The genes are TRBV29-1 and TRBJ2-1; D may match TRBD1 or TRBD2 (6 bases each). V was cut by 3 bases and J by 5 bases, with 26 bases left in between. Germline CDR1 and CDR2: SQVTM and ANQGSEA. The CDR3 is made up of 18 amino acids. The CDR3 region is CSVEGVWGESGANNEQFF. CDR3 sequence (DNA): TGCAGCGTTGAGGGGGTATGGGGGGAATCGGGGGCGAACAATGAGCAGTTCTTC.

This clonotype was counted between two and nine times. The chain combines TRBV29-1 with TRBJ2-1; 9 bases match TRBD2. Germline V lookup: CDR1 SQVTM, CDR2 ANQGSEA. Unmatched junction bases numbered 7, after V lost 4 bases and J lost 6 bases. The CDR3 sequence is 14 residues long. CDR3 nucleotides: TGCAGCGTTGGCGGACTAGCGTTGATCAATGAGCAGTTCTTC. Residues: CSVGGLALINEQFF.

This clonotype was detected ten times or more. This sequence joins TRBV7-2 and TRBJ2-3; D gene ambiguous. V gave up 4 bases and J gave up 0 bases, with 11 bases separating them. CDR3 length: 15 amino acids. Per the germline V gene, CDR1 is SGHTA and CDR2 is FQGNSA. CDR3 DNA: TGTGCCAGCAGCTCCACAAACCCTAGCACAGATACGCAGTATTTT. As protein: CASSSTNPSTDTQYF.

This chain uses TRBV7-2 with TRBJ1-5; D may be TRBD1 (6 bases). V was trimmed by 3 bases and J by 0 bases, leaving 12 bases between them. CDR3 length equals 16 residues. The germline V gene has CDR1 SGHTA and CDR2 FQGNSA. For the CDR3, the DNA is TGTGCCAGCAGCTTTACAGGGTCCTCTAGCAATCAGCCCCAGCATTTT. The encoded protein is CASSFTGSSSNQPQHF.

The sample holds many counts of this clonotype. This chain links TRBV20-1 with TRBJ2-7; tentatively, D is TRBD2 (5 bases). CDR1 is DFQATT and CDR2 is SNEGSKA in the germline V gene (reference sequence). This CDR3 is built from 13 residues. V dropped 0 bases and J dropped 2 bases, with 8 bases sitting between them. The CDR3 bases are TGCAGTGCTAGAGATCCGGGGACCTACGAGCAGTACTTC. Amino acid sequence: CSARDPGTYEQYF.